These T cell receptor beta chains were read from a single sample in a study of blood T cell repertoires in COVID-19. Data came from immunoSEQ multiplex PCR; TCRdb stores just in-frame clones and leaves some out. The sample gives some 140,000 clones, approximately 89% of which show up once; 3.5% to 5% is in the top ten. The source material was peripheral blood. All receptors derive from a human donor in a cohort sampled during active COVID-19. Each CDR3 is given with its conserved first and last residue. D genes are given only for firm matches. Part of the rows lack a size; the others show once, few, many or a class for expanded clones.

d_call,clone_size,v_call,j_call,cdr3_aa,cdr3_nt
-,once,TRBV28,TRBJ1-6,CANRGGINSPLHF,TGTGCCAACAGAGGGGGAATTAATTCACCCCTCCACTTT
TRBD2,-,TRBV24-1,TRBJ2-3,CATGSGGSTDTQYF,TGTGCCACCGGATCGGGGGGGAGCACAGATACGCAGTATTTT
-,-,TRBV19,TRBJ1-5,CASSTLRNQPQHF,TGTGCCAGTAGTACCCTACGGAATCAGCCCCAGCATTTT
TRBD2,-,TRBV11-3,TRBJ2-1,CASSRKAGGGGEQFF,TGTGCCAGCAGCCGCAAAGCGGGAGGGGGGGGTGAGCAGTTCTTC
TRBD1,-,TRBV30,TRBJ1-6,CAWSVARQGAFYNSPLHF,TGTGCCTGGAGTGTAGCGAGGCAGGGGGCTTTCTATAATTCACCCCTCCACTTT
-,-,TRBV5-1,TRBJ2-7,CASSSRDNNEQYF,TGCGCCAGCAGCTCACGGGATAACAACGAGCAGTACTTC
-,-,TRBV6-2/TRBV6-3,TRBJ2-5,CASSYAETQYF,TGTGCCAGCAGTTACGCGGAGACCCAGTACTTC
-,-,TRBV7-2,TRBJ2-7,CASSAPPYYEQYF,TGTGCCAGCAGCGCGCCCCCCTACTACGAGCAGTACTTC
-,once,TRBV19,TRBJ1-1,CASSIWAQGVTEAFF,TGTGCCAGTAGTATTTGGGCTCAAGGGGTAACTGAAGCTTTCTTT
TRBD2,-,TRBV6-2/TRBV6-3,TRBJ2-5,CASSSGLGGTQYF,TGTGCCAGCAGTTCGGGACTAGGAGGGACCCAGTACTTC
-,-,TRBV25-1,TRBJ2-1,CASSEYRVQFF,TGTGCCAGCAGTGAATACAGGGTACAGTTCTTC
-,-,TRBV18,TRBJ2-3,CASSSAARGSQYF,TGTGCCAGCTCCTCCGCCGCAAGGGGTTCGCAGTATTTT
-,-,TRBV3-1/TRBV3-2,TRBJ2-4,CASSPVLAKNIQYF,TGTGCCAGCAGCCCGGTACTAGCCAAAAACATTCAGTACTTC
-,-,TRBV19,TRBJ1-2,CASSIARGGYTF,TGTGCCAGTAGTATCGCCAGAGGGGGCTACACCTTC
TRBD2,-,TRBV4-1,TRBJ2-1,CASSQDTAGGYNEQFF,TGCGCCAGCAGCCAAGATACAGCGGGGGGATACAATGAGCAGTTCTTC
TRBD1,-,TRBV30,TRBJ1-5,CAWQGQGNQPQHF,TGTGCCTGGCAGGGACAGGGCAATCAGCCCCAGCATTTT
TRBD1,-,TRBV5-1,TRBJ2-7,CASSPFGDRALSEQYF,TGCGCCAGCAGCCCTTTCGGGGACAGGGCTTTATCCGAGCAGTACTTC
TRBD2,-,TRBV6-2/TRBV6-3,TRBJ2-3,CASSYSTKLAGSLDTQYF,TGTGCCAGCAGTTACTCGACGAAACTAGCGGGATCACTAGATACGCAGTATTTT
-,-,TRBV30,TRBJ2-1,CAWSVLREQFF,TGTGCCTGGAGTGTACTTCGTGAGCAGTTCTTC
TRBD1,many,TRBV5-6,TRBJ2-4,CASSSQTGVGIQYF,TGTGCCAGCAGCTCCCAGACAGGGGTAGGCATTCAGTACTTC
TRBD2,-,TRBV3-1/TRBV3-2,TRBJ2-5,CASSQIPGLAGPPSLETQYF,TGTGCCAGCAGCCAGATCCCGGGACTAGCGGGGCCCCCGAGCTTAGAGACCCAGTACTTC
-,-,TRBV10-3,TRBJ2-1,CAISEAQEGNEQFF,TGTGCCATCAGTGAGGCGCAGGAGGGGAATGAGCAGTTCTTC
-,once,TRBV5-1,TRBJ1-1,CASSLQGGPTNTEAFF,TGCGCCAGCAGCTTACAGGGAGGGCCCACGAACACTGAAGCTTTCTTT
-,-,TRBV19,TRBJ2-5,CASSIGQLETQYF,TGTGCCAGTAGTATTGGACAGTTAGAGACCCAGTACTTC
-,-,TRBV5-6,TRBJ1-2,CASSPGGTSPEGGYTF,TGTGCCAGCAGCCCGGGAGGGACATCACCTGAGGGTGGCTACACCTTC
-,-,TRBV6-2/TRBV6-3,TRBJ1-2,CASSYRGNGYTF,TGTGCCAGCAGTTACAGGGGGAATGGCTACACCTTC
TRBD1,-,TRBV5-6,TRBJ2-3,CASSWDRGTDTQYF,TGTGCCAGCAGCTGGGACAGGGGAACAGATACGCAGTATTTT
TRBD2,-,TRBV18,TRBJ2-1,CASSGLAGGSYNEQFF,TGTGCCAGCTCGGGACTAGCGGGGGGATCCTACAATGAGCAGTTCTTC
TRBD1,-,TRBV7-2,TRBJ1-1,CASSQQGMNTEAFF,TGTGCCAGCAGCCAACAGGGGATGAACACTGAAGCTTTCTTT
-,-,TRBV7-2,TRBJ1-5,CASSFQPGNNQPQHF,TGTGCCAGCAGCTTTCAACCGGGAAACAATCAGCCCCAGCATTTT
TRBD2,-,TRBV7-2,TRBJ2-2,CASSPQGGKNTGELFF,TGTGCCAGCAGCCCCCAGGGAGGGAAGAACACCGGGGAGCTGTTTTTT
-,few,TRBV30,TRBJ1-5,CAWREQARSPQHF,TGTGCCTGGAGAGAACAGGCCAGATCGCCCCAGCATTTT
TRBD2,-,TRBV25-1,TRBJ2-5,CASNLGGLAGPQETQYF,TGTGCCAGCAACCTAGGGGGACTAGCGGGACCACAAGAGACCCAGTACTTC
TRBD1,-,TRBV7-8,TRBJ2-5,CASSFGTGGTQYF,TGTGCCAGCAGCTTCGGGACAGGGGGGACCCAGTACTTC
-,-,TRBV27,TRBJ1-2,CASRPTGVGYGYTF,TGTGCCAGCAGACCGACCGGGGTAGGCTATGGCTACACCTTC
TRBD1,-,TRBV5-4,TRBJ2-5,CASSFDRGRKETQYF,TGTGCCAGCAGCTTCGACAGGGGGCGAAAAGAGACCCAGTACTTC
TRBD2,few,TRBV12-5,TRBJ2-5,CASGLREGGETQYF,TGTGCTAGTGGTTTGAGGGAGGGCGGAGAGACCCAGTACTTC